One and the same sample provided the 13 T cell receptor beta chains below, sequenced in a study of Ad26.COV2.S vaccination and SARS-CoV-2 variants. The method was immunoSEQ multiplex PCR; TCRdb's version includes in-frame clones alone and lacks a portion of them. The profile shows 400,000 to 450,000 clones, about nine tenths of them singletons. Regarding treatment: roughly 19 received Ad26.COV2.S at low or high dose, single or two shots; several received placebo; per-sample allocation not given. Vaccine and placebo recipients were sampled on day 63 after the first injection. Sequences were derived from peripheral blood, sampled in a trial of Ad26.COV2.S vaccine versus placebo. Every receptor here comes from a person between 18 and 65 years old who received the Ad26.COV2.S COVID-19 vaccine or a placebo.

This clone was seen once. The chain joins TRBV18 to TRBJ2-5; perhaps D is TRBD1 or TRBD2 (5 bases each). Germline V gene data show CDR1 as KGHSH and CDR2 as LQKENI. This CDR3 spans 17 amino acids. Trimming removed 6 bases at V and 4 bases at J, with 24 bases between. CDR3 sequence reads: CASSRLWDGLGRETQYF. The CDR3, as DNA: TGTGCCAGCTCCCGTCTATGGGACGGCCTTGGAAGAGAGACCCAGTACTTC.

Details on this clone: Other DNA variants within this sample encode the same CDR3. V and J are TRBV12-3 or TRBV12-4 and TRBJ1-3; the D is unclear. The CDR3 totals 12 residues. Deletions cut 3 bases from V and 4 bases from J, with 4 bases between. The chain's CDR3 is CASSLGGNTIYF. The CDR3 DNA is TGTGCCAGCAGTTTGGGGGGAAACACCATATATTTT.

This clone came up once. The J gene is TRBJ1-5, the V gene TRBV7-2; 9 positions match TRBD1. The CDR3 is 14 residues long. Unmatched junction bases numbered 5, after V lost 5 bases and J lost 6 bases. CDR1 is SGHTA, CDR2 FQGNSA, per germline. CDR3 in DNA: TGTGCCAGCAGCCCGGGACAGGGTGTTCAGCCCCAGCATTTT. It yields the protein CASSPGQGVQPQHF.

V is TRBV30 and J is TRBJ2-7, with TRBD1 as a possible D gene (6 bases). The germline gives CDR1 GTSNPN, CDR2 SVGIG (reference sequence). The CDR3 consists of 15 residues. With 4 bases removed from V and 3 bases from J, the gap between germline ends came to 19 bases. CDR3 nucleotide sequence: TGTGCCTGGAAGGCTGGGCAGGGGCTTCGCTACGAGCAGTACTTC. Translation gives CAWKAGQGLRYEQYF.

The rearrangement uses TRBV5-4 and TRBJ2-6, with D unclear. Trimming removed 5 bases at V and 2 bases at J, with 8 bases between. The CDR3 is made up of 14 amino acids. CDR1 and CDR2 from the germline V gene are SGHNT and YYREEE (reference sequence). The chain's CDR3 is CASSPGTGANVLTF. CDR3 DNA sequence: TGTGCCAGCAGTCCAGGTACTGGGGCCAACGTCCTGACTTTC.

Here the CDR3 reads CASSSRPGFDVEQYF. CDR3 coding DNA: TGTGCCAGTAGTAGCCGACCGGGGTTCGATGTAGAGCAGTACTTC. The chain carries TRBV19 and TRBJ2-7; the D gene is possibly TRBD2 (5 bases). Germline CDR1 reads LNHDA; CDR2 reads SQIVND (reference sequence). Deletions cut 4 bases from V and 7 bases from J, with 20 bases between. CDR3 length equals 15 residues. The full variable domain, its missing parts supplied by reference TRBV19 and TRBJ2-7, is DGGITQSPKYLFRKEGQNVTLSCEQNLNHDAMYWYRQDPGQGLRLIYYSQIVNDFQKGDIAEGYSVSREKKESFPLTVTSAQKNPTAFYLCASSSRPGFDVEQYFGPGTRLTVT.

The V gene is TRBV2, the J gene TRBJ2-3; D may be TRBD2 (6 bases). Germline lookup yields CDR1 SNHLY and CDR2 FYNNEI. CDR3 size: 17 residues. V dropped 6 bases and J dropped 6 bases, with 25 bases sitting between them. CDR3 bases: TGTGCCAGCAGCAACCTCCAGCGGGTGCAGCAGCGGGATACGCAGTATTTT. Its protein product is CASSNLQRVQQRDTQYF.

The genes are TRBV5-6 and TRBJ2-3, with D tentatively TRBD1 (5 bases). The CDR3 length is 12 residues. From germline, CDR1 is SGHDT and CDR2 YYEEEE. V was cut by 6 bases and J by 10 bases, with 15 bases left in between. The CDR3 nucleotides read TGTGCCAGCACTCAGACAGTCGGGTCGCAGTATTTT. Translation: CASTQTVGSQYF.

The chain couples TRBV30 to TRBJ2-6; 7 bases line up with TRBD1. From germline, CDR1 is GTSNPN and CDR2 SVGIG (reference sequence). This CDR3 comprises 19 residues. Trimming took 0 bases from V and 2 from J; bases not matched to a gene: 13. CDR3 nucleotide sequence: TGTGCCTGGAGTGTATATCGCGACAGGGTAAAAGCTGGGGCCAACGTCCTGACTTTC. Protein: CAWSVYRDRVKAGANVLTF. The full variable domain, with the rest looked up from reference TRBV30 and TRBJ2-6, is SQTIHQWPATLVQPVGSPLSLECTVEGTSNPNLYWYRQAAGRGLQLLFYSVGIGQISSEVPQNLSASRPQDRQFILSSKKLLLSDSGFYLCAWSVYRDRVKAGANVLTFGAGSRLTVL.

V is TRBV12-3 or TRBV12-4 and J is TRBJ1-2; no firm D call. Deletions cut 4 bases from V and 8 bases from J, with 11 bases between. This CDR3 comprises 12 residues. CDR3 in DNA: TGTGCCAGCAGTTCCGCGGGCGGCGGCTACACCTTC. Amino acids: CASSSAGGGYTF.

The chain combines TRBV19 with TRBJ2-7; TRBD1 matches at 7 bases. After removal of 8 bases from V and 4 bases from J, the junction contained 8 bases not matched to a gene. The germline V gene encodes CDR1 LNHDA and CDR2 SQIVND (reference sequence). This CDR3 is built from 13 residues. As DNA, the CDR3 is TGTGCCAGTTCCGACAGGGTGGGTTACGAGCAGTACTTC. This codes for CASSDRVGYEQYF.

This chain links TRBV7-9 with TRBJ1-2; no firm D call. The CDR3 has 14 residues. Trimming stripped 1 base from V and 2 bases from J, with 8 bases between. Germline CDR1 is SEHNR and CDR2 is FQNEAQ (reference sequence). CDR3 sequence reads: CASSLGQKNYGYTF. The CDR3 bases are TGTGCCAGCAGCTTAGGGCAGAAGAACTATGGCTACACCTTC.

In DNA form, the CDR3 reads TGCGCCAGCAGTGGGGTTAGCGGGGAATACAATGAGCAGTTCTTC. This gives the protein CASSGVSGEYNEQFF. The chain is built from TRBV10-2 and TRBJ2-1; 8 positions match TRBD2. The ends lost 4 bases at V and 4 bases at J; junction bases unmatched: 6. There are 15 residues in the CDR3. From germline, CDR1 is WSHSY and CDR2 SAAADI.